This T cell receptor beta chain was recovered during a study of T cell changes during pregnancy in multiple sclerosis. The assay was immunoSEQ multiplex PCR, and TCRdb's table has in-frame clones only and misses some. The sample lists more than 30,000 clones, around 90% seen once, with more than 9.5% in the top ten. J was trimmed by 9 bases and V by 6 bases; bases with no gene match: 10. The CDR3 runs to 13 residues. CDR1 and CDR2 from the germline V gene are MNHEY and SMNVEV (reference sequence). This receptor was taken from a female donor with multiple sclerosis, enrolled in a pregnancy study. The sample here was CD8+ T cells from peripheral blood mononuclear cells, taken in the first trimester of pregnancy. The V and J genes are TRBV27 and TRBJ2-7; 8 bases match TRBD1. CDR3 loop: CASSTGQGEGQYF. The CDR3 bases are TGTGCCAGCAGCACCGGACAGGGAGAGGGGCAGTACTTC.